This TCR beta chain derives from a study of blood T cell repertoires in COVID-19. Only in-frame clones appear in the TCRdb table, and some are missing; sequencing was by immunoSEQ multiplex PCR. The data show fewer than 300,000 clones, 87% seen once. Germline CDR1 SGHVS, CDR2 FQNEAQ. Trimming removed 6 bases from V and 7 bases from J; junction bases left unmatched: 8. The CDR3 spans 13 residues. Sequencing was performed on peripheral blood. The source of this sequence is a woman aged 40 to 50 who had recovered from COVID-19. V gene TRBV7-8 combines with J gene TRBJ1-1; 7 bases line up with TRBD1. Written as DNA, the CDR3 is TGTGCCAGCAGTCGAGACAGGGTTAGTGAAGCTTTCTTT. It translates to CASSRDRVSEAFF.